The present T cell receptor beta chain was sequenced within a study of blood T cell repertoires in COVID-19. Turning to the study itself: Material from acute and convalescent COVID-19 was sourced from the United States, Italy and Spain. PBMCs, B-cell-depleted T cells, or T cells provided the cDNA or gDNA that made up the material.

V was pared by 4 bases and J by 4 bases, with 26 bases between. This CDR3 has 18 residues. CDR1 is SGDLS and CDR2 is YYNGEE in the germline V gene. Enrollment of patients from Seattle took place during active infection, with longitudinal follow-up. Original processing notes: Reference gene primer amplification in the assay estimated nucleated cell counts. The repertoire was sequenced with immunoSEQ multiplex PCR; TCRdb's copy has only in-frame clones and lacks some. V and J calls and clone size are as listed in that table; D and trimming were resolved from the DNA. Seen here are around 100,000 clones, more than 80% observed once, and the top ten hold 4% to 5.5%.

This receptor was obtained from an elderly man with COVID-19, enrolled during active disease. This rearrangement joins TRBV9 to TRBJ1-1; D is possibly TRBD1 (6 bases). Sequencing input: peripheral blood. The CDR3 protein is CASSFLPRDTLGSTEAFF. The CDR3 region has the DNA TGTGCCAGCAGCTTTCTACCCCGGGACACCTTGGGTAGCACTGAAGCTTTCTTT.